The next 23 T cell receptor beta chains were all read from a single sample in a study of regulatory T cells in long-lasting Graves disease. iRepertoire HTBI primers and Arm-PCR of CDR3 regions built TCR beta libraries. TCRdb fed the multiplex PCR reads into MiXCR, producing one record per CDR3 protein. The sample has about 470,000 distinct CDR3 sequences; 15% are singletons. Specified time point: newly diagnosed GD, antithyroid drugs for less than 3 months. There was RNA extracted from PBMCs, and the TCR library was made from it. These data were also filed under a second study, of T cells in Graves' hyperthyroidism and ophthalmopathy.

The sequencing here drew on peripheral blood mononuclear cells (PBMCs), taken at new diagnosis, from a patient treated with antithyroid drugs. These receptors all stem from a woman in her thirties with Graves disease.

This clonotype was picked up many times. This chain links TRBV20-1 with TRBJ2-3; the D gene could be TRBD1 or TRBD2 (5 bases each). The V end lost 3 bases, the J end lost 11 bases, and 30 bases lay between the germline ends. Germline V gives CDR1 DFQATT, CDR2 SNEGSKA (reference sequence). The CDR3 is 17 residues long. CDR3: CSARRSMVQGRNTRQYF. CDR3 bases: TGCAGTGCTAGGAGGTCCATGGTGCAGGGACGCAATACGAGGCAGTATTTT.

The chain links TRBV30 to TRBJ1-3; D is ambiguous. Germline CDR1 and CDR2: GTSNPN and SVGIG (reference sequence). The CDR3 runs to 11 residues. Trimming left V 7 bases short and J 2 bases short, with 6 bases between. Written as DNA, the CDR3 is TGTGCCTTCTCCACTGGAAACACCATATATTTT. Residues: CAFSTGNTIYF.

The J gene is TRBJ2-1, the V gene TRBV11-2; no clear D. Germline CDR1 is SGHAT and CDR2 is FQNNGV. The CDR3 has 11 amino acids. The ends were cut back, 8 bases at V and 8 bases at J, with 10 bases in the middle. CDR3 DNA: TGTGCCAGCGTCATCTCCCATGAGCAGTTCTTC. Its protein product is CASVISHEQFF. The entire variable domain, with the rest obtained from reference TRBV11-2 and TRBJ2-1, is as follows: EAGVAQSPRYKIIEKRQSVAFWCNPISGHATLYWYQQILGQGPKLLIQFQNNGVVDDSQLPKDRFSAERLKGVDSTLKIQPAKLEDSAVYLCASVISHEQFFGPGTRLTVL.

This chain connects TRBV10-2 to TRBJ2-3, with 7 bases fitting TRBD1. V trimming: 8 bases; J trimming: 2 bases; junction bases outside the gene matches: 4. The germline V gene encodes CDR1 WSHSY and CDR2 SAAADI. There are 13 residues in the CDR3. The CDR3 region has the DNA TGCGCCAGCTGGACAGGAACCACAGATACGCAGTATTTT. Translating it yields CASWTGTTDTQYF.

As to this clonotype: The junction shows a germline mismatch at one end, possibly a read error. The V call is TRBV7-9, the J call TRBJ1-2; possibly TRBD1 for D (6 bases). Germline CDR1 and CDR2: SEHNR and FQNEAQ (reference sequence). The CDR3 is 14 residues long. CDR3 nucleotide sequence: TGTGCCAGCAGCTTAACCCGACAGGATTATGGCTGCACCTTC. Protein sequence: CASSLTRQDYGCTF.

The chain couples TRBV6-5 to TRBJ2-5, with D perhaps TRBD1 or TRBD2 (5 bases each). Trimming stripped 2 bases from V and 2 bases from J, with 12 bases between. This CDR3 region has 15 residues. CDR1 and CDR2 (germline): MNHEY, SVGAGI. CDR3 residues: CASSYLARGQETQYF. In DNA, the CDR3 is TGTGCCAGCAGTTACCTTGCGAGGGGACAAGAGACCCAGTACTTC.

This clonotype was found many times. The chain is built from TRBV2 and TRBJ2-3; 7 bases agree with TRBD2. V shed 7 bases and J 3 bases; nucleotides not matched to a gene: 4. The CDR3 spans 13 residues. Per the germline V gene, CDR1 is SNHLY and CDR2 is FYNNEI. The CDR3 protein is CASTAGVTDTQYF. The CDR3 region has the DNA TGTGCCAGCACGGCGGGAGTGACAGATACGCAGTATTTT.

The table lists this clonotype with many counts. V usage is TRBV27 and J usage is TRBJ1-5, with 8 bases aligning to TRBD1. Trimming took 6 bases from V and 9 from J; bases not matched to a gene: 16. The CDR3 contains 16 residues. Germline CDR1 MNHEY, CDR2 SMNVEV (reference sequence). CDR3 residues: CASRQETGAESGPQHF. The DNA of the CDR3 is TGTGCCAGCAGACAAGAGACAGGGGCCGAATCTGGGCCCCAGCATTTT.

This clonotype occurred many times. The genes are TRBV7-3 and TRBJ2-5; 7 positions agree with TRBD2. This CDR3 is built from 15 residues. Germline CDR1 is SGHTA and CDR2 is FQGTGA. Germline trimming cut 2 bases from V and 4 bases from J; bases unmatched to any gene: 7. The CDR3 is CASSLRAGESETQYF. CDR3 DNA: TGTGCCAGCAGCTTACGCGCGGGAGAGTCAGAGACCCAGTACTTC.

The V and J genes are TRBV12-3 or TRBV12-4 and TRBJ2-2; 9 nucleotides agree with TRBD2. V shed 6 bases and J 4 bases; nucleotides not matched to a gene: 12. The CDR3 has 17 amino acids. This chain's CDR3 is CASSLLSAGGLTGELFF. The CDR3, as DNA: TGTGCCAGCAGCCTCCTCTCAGCGGGAGGCCTCACCGGGGAGCTGTTTTTT.

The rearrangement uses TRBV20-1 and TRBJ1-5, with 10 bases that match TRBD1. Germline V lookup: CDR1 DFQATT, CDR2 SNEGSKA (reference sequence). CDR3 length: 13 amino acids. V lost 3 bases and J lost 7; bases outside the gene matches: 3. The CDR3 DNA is TGCAGTGCTAGTGGGACAGGGGACCAGCCCCAGCATTTT. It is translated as CSASGTGDQPQHF.

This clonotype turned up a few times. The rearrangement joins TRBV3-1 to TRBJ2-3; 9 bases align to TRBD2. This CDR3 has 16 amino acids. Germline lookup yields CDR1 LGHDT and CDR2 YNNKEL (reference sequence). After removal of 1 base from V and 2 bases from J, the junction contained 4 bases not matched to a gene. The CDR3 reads CASSQVGGRDTDTQYF. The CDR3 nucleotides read TGTGCCAGCAGCCAAGTGGGCGGGAGGGACACAGATACGCAGTATTTT.

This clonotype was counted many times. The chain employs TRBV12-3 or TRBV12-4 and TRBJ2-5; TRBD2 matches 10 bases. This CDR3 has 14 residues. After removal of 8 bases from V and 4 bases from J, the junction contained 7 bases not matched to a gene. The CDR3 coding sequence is TGTGCCAGCGGTGAGCGGGAGGGCAGAGAGACCCAGTACTTC. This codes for CASGEREGRETQYF.

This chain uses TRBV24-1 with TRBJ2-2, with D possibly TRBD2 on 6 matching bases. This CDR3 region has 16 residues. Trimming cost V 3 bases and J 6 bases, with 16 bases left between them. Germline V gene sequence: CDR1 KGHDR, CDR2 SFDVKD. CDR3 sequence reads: CATSDPGAADAGELFF. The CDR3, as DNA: TGTGCCACCAGTGATCCGGGAGCGGCCGATGCCGGGGAGCTGTTTTTT.

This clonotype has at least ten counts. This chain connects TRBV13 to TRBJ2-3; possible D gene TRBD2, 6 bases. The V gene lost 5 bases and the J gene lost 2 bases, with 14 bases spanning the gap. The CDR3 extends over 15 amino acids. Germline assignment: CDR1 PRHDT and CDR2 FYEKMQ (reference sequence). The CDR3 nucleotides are TGTGCCAGCAGCCCAAACACGGGGGACACAGATACGCAGTATTTT. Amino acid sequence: CASSPNTGDTDTQYF. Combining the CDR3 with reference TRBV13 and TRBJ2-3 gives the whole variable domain AAGVIQSPRHLIKEKRETATLKCYPIPRHDTVYWYQQGPGQDPQFLISFYEKMQSDKGSIPDRFSAQQFSDYHSELNMSSLELGDSALYFCASSPNTGDTDTQYFGPGTRLTVL.

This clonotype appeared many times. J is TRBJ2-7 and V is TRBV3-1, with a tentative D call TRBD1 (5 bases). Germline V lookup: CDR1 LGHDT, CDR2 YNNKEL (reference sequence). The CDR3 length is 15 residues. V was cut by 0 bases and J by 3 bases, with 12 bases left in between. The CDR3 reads CASSQDHQGIYEQYF. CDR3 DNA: TGTGCCAGCAGCCAAGACCACCAGGGTATCTACGAGCAGTACTTC.

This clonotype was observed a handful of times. The CDR3 sequence: CASSSRTGASDEQYF. The CDR3 DNA is TGTGCCAGCAGTTCCCGGACAGGGGCTTCCGACGAGCAGTACTTC. The chain carries TRBV25-1 and TRBJ2-7; 9 nucleotides agree with TRBD1. This CDR3 spans 15 amino acids. Trimming took 5 bases from V and 5 from J; bases not matched to a gene: 10. Germline V lookup: CDR1 MGHDK, CDR2 SYGVNS.

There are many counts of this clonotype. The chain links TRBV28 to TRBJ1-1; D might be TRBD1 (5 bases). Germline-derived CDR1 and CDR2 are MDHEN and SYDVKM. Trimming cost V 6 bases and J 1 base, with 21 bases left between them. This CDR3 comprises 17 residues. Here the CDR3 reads CASSLPPGALRNTEAFF. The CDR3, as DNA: TGTGCCAGCAGCCTACCTCCTGGGGCGCTTCGGAACACTGAAGCTTTCTTT.

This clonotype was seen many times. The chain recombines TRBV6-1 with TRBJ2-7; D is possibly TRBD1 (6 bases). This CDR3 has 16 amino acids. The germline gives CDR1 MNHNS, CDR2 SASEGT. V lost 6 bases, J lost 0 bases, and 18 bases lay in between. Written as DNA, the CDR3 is TGTGCCAGCAGACACATAGTAACCAGGGGCTCCTACGAGCAGTACTTC. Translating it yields CASRHIVTRGSYEQYF.

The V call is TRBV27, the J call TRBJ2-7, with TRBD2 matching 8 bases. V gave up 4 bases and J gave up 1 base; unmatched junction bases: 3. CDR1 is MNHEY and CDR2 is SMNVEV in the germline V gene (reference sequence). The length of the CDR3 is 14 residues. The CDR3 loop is CASSSGGASYEQYF. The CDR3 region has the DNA TGTGCCAGCAGTTCCGGGGGGGCTTCCTACGAGCAGTACTTC.

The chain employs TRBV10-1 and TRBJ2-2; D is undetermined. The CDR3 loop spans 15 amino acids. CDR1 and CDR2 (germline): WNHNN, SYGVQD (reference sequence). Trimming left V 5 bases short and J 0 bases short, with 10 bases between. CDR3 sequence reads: CASSPDGPNTGELFF. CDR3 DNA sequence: TGCGCCAGCAGTCCAGACGGACCGAACACCGGGGAGCTGTTTTTT.

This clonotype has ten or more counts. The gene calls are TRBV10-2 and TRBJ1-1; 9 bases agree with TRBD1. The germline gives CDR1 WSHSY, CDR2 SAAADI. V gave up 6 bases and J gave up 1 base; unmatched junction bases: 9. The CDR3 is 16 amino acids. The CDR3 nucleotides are TGCGCCAGCAGGGGACAGGGTTGGGGCCCGAACACTGAAGCTTTCTTT. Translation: CASRGQGWGPNTEAFF.

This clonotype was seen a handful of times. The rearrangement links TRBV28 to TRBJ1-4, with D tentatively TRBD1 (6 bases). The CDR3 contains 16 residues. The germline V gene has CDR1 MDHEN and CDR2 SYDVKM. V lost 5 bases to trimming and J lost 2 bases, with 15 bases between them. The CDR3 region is CASSPPGAPTNEKLFF. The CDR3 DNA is TGTGCCAGCAGTCCCCCGGGGGCGCCGACTAATGAAAAACTGTTTTTT.